Each of the 15 T cell receptor beta chains below was sequenced from the same sample in a study of shared clonotypes between healthy human individuals. Produced via immunoSEQ multiplex PCR; TCRdb's table is partial and in-frame only. The table lists a few million clones, roughly 93% of them singletons. Sequencing was carried out using naive CD4+ T cells from PBMCs. Subset of the sample: CD45RA+ positively selected. All receptors come from a man aged 18 to 30 in good health. Some clones in this sample may be carry-over from other donors' samples.

This chain uses TRBV5-1 with TRBJ2-3; 8 nucleotides align to TRBD2. V was clipped by 1 base and J by 6 bases; unmatched bases: 16. CDR3 length: 18 residues. From germline, CDR1 is SGHRS and CDR2 YFSETQ. The CDR3 nucleotides are TGCGCCAGCAGCTTGCAAGCTAGCGGGTCCTCACGGGGGGATACGCAGTATTTT. Translating it yields CASSLQASGSSRGDTQYF.

This clone was counted once. The chain uses TRBV18 and TRBJ1-3; D is unresolved. The CDR3 totals 16 residues. Germline CDR1 and CDR2: KGHSH and LQKENI. Trimming stripped 3 bases from V and 5 bases from J, with 17 bases between. The CDR3 sequence is CASSPLGPTGRNTIYF. CDR3 sequence (DNA): TGTGCCAGCTCACCCCTCGGCCCCACTGGCAGAAACACCATATATTTT.

This chain connects TRBV6-5 to TRBJ2-5; 8 nucleotides match TRBD1. Looked up from germline, CDR1 is MNHEY and CDR2 is SVGAGI. V dropped 6 bases and J dropped 2; count of bases not matched to a gene: 5. The CDR3 extends over 14 amino acids. CDR3 DNA sequence: TGTGCCAGCAGACGTACAGGGGGACAAGAGACCCAGTACTTC. Protein product: CASRRTGGQETQYF.

The chain carries TRBV7-9 and TRBJ1-1; tentative D call: TRBD1 (6 bases). The CDR3 contains 16 residues. The V end lost 2 bases, the J end lost 1 base, and 14 bases lay between the germline ends. Germline lookup yields CDR1 SEHNR and CDR2 FQNEAQ (reference sequence). CDR3: CASSLSGGGGNTEAFF. CDR3 bases: TGTGCCAGCAGCTTAAGTGGGGGCGGTGGGAACACTGAAGCTTTCTTT.

The CDR3 spells CAWSGTGNSPLHF. For the CDR3, the DNA is TGTGCCTGGAGTGGGACAGGCAATTCACCCCTCCACTTT. V gene TRBV30 combines with J gene TRBJ1-6; 7 bases agree with TRBD1. This CDR3 is built from 13 residues. In germline, CDR1 is GTSNPN, CDR2 SVGIG (reference sequence). V shed 1 base, J shed 7 bases, and the junction held 1 base outside the gene matches. The entire variable domain, with the rest obtained from reference TRBV30 and TRBJ1-6, is as follows: SQTIHQWPATLVQPVGSPLSLECTVEGTSNPNLYWYRQAAGRGLQLLFYSVGIGQISSEVPQNLSASRPQDRQFILSSKKLLLSDSGFYLCAWSGTGNSPLHFGNGTRLTVT.

This clone was seen a handful of times. The chain couples TRBV5-1 to TRBJ2-5, with D possibly being TRBD2 (6 bases). CDR3 length: 16 residues. V shed 0 bases and J shed 5 bases, with 17 bases lying between them. CDR1 SGHRS and CDR2 YFSETQ come from the germline V gene. CDR3 coding DNA: TGCGCCAGCAGCTTGGCCCCTAGCGCTGGCGGGGAGACCCAGTACTTC. This encodes CASSLAPSAGGETQYF. Based on the CDR3 plus reference TRBV5-1 and TRBJ2-5, the full variable domain is KAGVTQTPRYLIKTRGQQVTLSCSPISGHRSVSWYQQTPGQGLQFLFEYFSETQRNKGNFPGRFSGRQFSNSRSEMNVSTLELGDSALYLCASSLAPSAGGETQYFGPGTRLLVL.

The chain employs TRBV5-1 and TRBJ2-7, with D possibly being TRBD1 or TRBD2 (6 bases each). Germline V lookup: CDR1 SGHRS, CDR2 YFSETQ. The CDR3 length is 13 residues. The ends were cut back, 4 bases at V and 6 bases at J, with 14 bases in the middle. CDR3 protein: CASSLRGAAEQYF. CDR3 nucleotides: TGCGCCAGCAGCCTAAGGGGGGCCGCCGAGCAGTACTTC.

This clone has only one observation. The chain recombines TRBV2 with TRBJ2-2, with TRBD2 matching 13 bases. Per the germline V gene, CDR1 is SNHLY and CDR2 is FYNNEI. Germline trimming cut 6 bases from V and 7 bases from J; bases unmatched to any gene: 11. The CDR3 is made up of 17 amino acids. The CDR3 DNA sequence: TGTGCCAGCAGACTCGGACTAGCGGGAGTTTATAGCGGGGAGCTGTTTTTT. This encodes CASRLGLAGVYSGELFF.

V and J are TRBV7-8 and TRBJ2-2; 12 nucleotides agree with TRBD2. The CDR3 totals 16 residues. Germline assignment: CDR1 SGHVS and CDR2 FQNEAQ. Trimming cost V 2 bases and J 6 bases; bases outside gene matches: 4. The CDR3 region has the DNA TGTGCCAGCAGCTTACGACTAGCGGGAGTTCCCGGGGAGCTGTTTTTT. It specifies CASSLRLAGVPGELFF.

V and J are TRBV9 and TRBJ2-7; the D call may be TRBD1 or TRBD2 (5 bases each). The germline V gene has CDR1 SGDLS and CDR2 YYNGEE. Trimming took 0 bases from V and 2 from J, leaving 9 bases between them. The length of the CDR3 is 14 residues. CDR3 nucleotides: TGTGCCAGCAGCGTAGGCAGGGAGACCTACGAGCAGTACTTC. It is translated as CASSVGRETYEQYF.

This chain joins TRBV6-1 and TRBJ1-5; D remains unclear. The V end lost 1 base, the J end lost 2 bases, and 9 bases lay between the germline ends. CDR1 MNHNS and CDR2 SASEGT come from the germline V gene. The CDR3 has 15 amino acids. The CDR3 sequence: CASSEGPWGNQPQHF. The DNA for the CDR3 is TGTGCCAGCAGTGAAGGGCCCTGGGGCAATCAGCCCCAGCATTTT.

V usage is TRBV18 and J usage is TRBJ1-3; 7 bases line up with TRBD1. In germline, CDR1 is KGHSH, CDR2 LQKENI. V trimming: 3 bases; J trimming: 4 bases; junction bases outside the gene matches: 12. This CDR3 region has 17 residues. As DNA, the CDR3 is TGTGCCAGCTCACCGCCCGGGACGTGGACAGGCGGAAACACCATATATTTT. This sequence encodes CASSPPGTWTGGNTIYF.

On this clone itself: Other DNA sequences in the sample encode the same CDR3. The V call is TRBV5-1, the J call TRBJ2-5, with D perhaps TRBD1 (6 bases). Trimming left V 0 bases short and J 2 bases short, with 8 bases between. CDR3 size: 14 residues. Germline CDR1 and CDR2: SGHRS and YFSETQ. The CDR3 reads CASSLVGQQETQYF. In nucleotides, the CDR3 is TGCGCCAGCAGCTTGGTGGGACAACAAGAGACCCAGTACTTC.

The rearrangement links TRBV5-4 to TRBJ2-4; possible D gene TRBD1, 5 bases. This CDR3 region has 11 residues. Trimming stripped 0 bases from V and 12 bases from J, with 7 bases between. Germline CDR1 reads SGHNT; CDR2 reads YYREEE (reference sequence). Written as DNA, the CDR3 is TGTGCCAGCAGCTTGGGACAGACTCAGTACTTC. This translates into CASSLGQTQYF.

The rearrangement joins TRBV28 to TRBJ2-2; 10 bases map to TRBD1. CDR1 is MDHEN, CDR2 SYDVKM, per germline. Trimming took 1 base from V and 7 from J; bases not matched to a gene: 3. CDR3 length: 15 residues. Here the CDR3 reads CASSLYGTGVGELFF. The CDR3 DNA is TGTGCCAGCAGTTTATACGGGACAGGGGTCGGGGAGCTGTTTTTT.